This passage covers 32 T cell receptor beta chains from one sample sequenced in a study of cytomegalovirus exposure and HLA in healthy donors. Measured with immunoSEQ multiplex PCR; TCRdb has only the in-frame clones, and not every one. The table shows about 160,000 clones, with about 90% occurring only once. The sequencing input was PBMCs. These receptors all stem from a man between 18 and 35 years old in good health and CMV-seropositive.

The chain couples TRBV10-3 to TRBJ2-1; the D is unclear. Between the trimmed V and J ends, which lost 2 bases and 5 bases, there was a span of 16 bases. The germline CDR1 and CDR2 sequences are ENHRY and SYGVKD. The CDR3 is 16 residues long. The CDR3 spells CAISEPAGGSHNEQFF. For the CDR3, the DNA is TGTGCCATCAGTGAGCCAGCAGGTGGATCGCACAATGAGCAGTTCTTC.

The chain employs TRBV18 and TRBJ2-4; 7 bases are shared with TRBD1. The CDR3 runs to 17 residues. V trimming: 3 bases; J trimming: 0 bases; junction bases outside the gene matches: 8. Germline V gene lookup returns CDR1 KGHSH and CDR2 LQKENI. CDR3 in amino acids: CASSPFGTAVAKNIQYF. In DNA, the CDR3 is TGTGCCAGCTCACCGTTTGGGACAGCAGTAGCCAAAAACATTCAGTACTTC.

This chain joins TRBV5-5 and TRBJ1-1; D gene unclear. CDR1 is SGHKS, CDR2 YYEKEE, per germline (reference sequence). Trimming took 7 bases from V and 6 from J, leaving 16 bases between them. The CDR3 loop spans 13 amino acids. The CDR3 spells CASRSLRDSEAFF. The CDR3, as DNA: TGTGCCAGCCGGTCCTTGAGGGATTCTGAAGCTTTCTTT.

The chain carries TRBV28 and TRBJ2-7; 8 bases map to TRBD1. CDR3 length equals 13 residues. V shed 6 bases and J 2 bases; nucleotides not matched to a gene: 3. CDR1 and CDR2 (germline): MDHEN, SYDVKM. For the CDR3, the DNA is TGTGCCAGCAGATTGACAGGGGCCTACGAGCAGTACTTC. This sequence encodes CASRLTGAYEQYF.

This sequence joins TRBV2 and TRBJ2-6; possibly TRBD1 for D (6 bases). V was trimmed by 7 bases and J by 0 bases, leaving 13 bases between them. The CDR3 spans 16 residues. CDR1 and CDR2 (germline): SNHLY, FYNNEI. The CDR3 protein is CASTRDTNSGANVLTF. The CDR3 DNA is TGTGCCAGCACCAGGGACACCAACTCTGGGGCCAACGTCCTGACTTTC.

This clone was seen a single time. V and J are TRBV2 and TRBJ2-2; the D gene is possibly TRBD2 (5 bases). The CDR3 length is 15 residues. The germline V gene has CDR1 SNHLY and CDR2 FYNNEI. Trimming stripped 6 bases from V and 8 bases from J, with 19 bases between. CDR3: CASRVEDLKVGELFF. CDR3 nucleotide sequence: TGTGCCAGCAGGGTGGAGGACCTTAAGGTTGGGGAGCTGTTTTTT.

The chain uses TRBV4-1 and TRBJ1-2; possible D gene TRBD1, 5 bases. This CDR3 is built from 16 residues. In germline, CDR1 is MGHRA, CDR2 YSYEKL. V was pared by 0 bases and J by 4 bases, with 15 bases between. As DNA, the CDR3 is TGCGCCAGCAGCCAAGAGCGGGGCGAGGGGCCCTATGGCTACACCTTC. This codes for CASSQERGEGPYGYTF.

The chain employs TRBV5-1 and TRBJ2-6; TRBD2 is a possible D gene (7 bases). With 1 base removed from V and 4 bases from J, the gap between germline ends came to 12 bases. Germline V gene lookup returns CDR1 SGHRS and CDR2 YFSETQ. This CDR3 contains 16 residues. The CDR3: CASSLTGGSGANVLTF. The CDR3 DNA sequence: TGCGCCAGCAGCTTGACGGGGGGCTCCGGGGCCAACGTCCTGACTTTC.

V usage is TRBV28 and J usage is TRBJ2-7; no clear D gene. Germline V CDR1 and CDR2: MDHEN, SYDVKM. The germline V and J ends were trimmed by 3 bases and 2 bases, with 5 bases remaining between them. This CDR3 region has 12 residues. CDR3 loop: CASSFNTYEQYF. As DNA, the CDR3 is TGTGCCAGCAGTTTTAACACCTACGAGCAGTACTTC.

The gene calls are TRBV29-1 and TRBJ2-1; the D is unclear. V lost 4 bases and J 5 bases, leaving 12 bases between the germline ends. Germline CDR1 and CDR2: SQVTM and ANQGSEA. This CDR3 is built from 13 residues. The CDR3 is CSVVPQANNEQFF. CDR3 sequence (DNA): TGCAGCGTTGTCCCCCAGGCAAACAATGAGCAGTTCTTC.

V and J are TRBV25-1 and TRBJ1-1; D is unclear. Trimming cost V 6 bases and J 8 bases, with 13 bases left between them. The germline V gene encodes CDR1 MGHDK and CDR2 SYGVNS. This CDR3 contains 12 residues. As DNA, the CDR3 is TGTGCCAGCAGCGGTCTTCCCGCGGAAGCTTTCTTT. Its protein is CASSGLPAEAFF. The full variable domain, completed using reference TRBV25-1 and TRBJ1-1, is EADIYQTPRYLVIGTGKKITLECSQTMGHDKMYWYQQDPGMELHLIHYSYGVNSTEKGDLSSESTVSRIRTEHFPLTLESARPSHTSQYLCASSGLPAEAFFGQGTRLTVV.

The chain uses TRBV7-2 and TRBJ2-2; possible D gene TRBD2, 6 bases. V shed 4 bases and J shed 7 bases, with 16 bases lying between them. Germline V gene data show CDR1 as SGHTA and CDR2 as FQGNSA. The length of the CDR3 is 15 residues. CDR3 sequence (DNA): TGTGCCAGCAGCTCCCTCGGGACTGCAAACGGGGAGCTGTTTTTT. It specifies CASSSLGTANGELFF.

The sample holds a few counts of this clone. The chain joins TRBV7-9 to TRBJ1-2; 7 nucleotides agree with TRBD1. The J segment lost 4 bases and the V segment lost 6 bases, leaving 8 bases of the junction unmatched. Germline V CDR1 and CDR2: SEHNR, FQNEAQ (reference sequence). CDR3 length: 14 amino acids. The CDR3 loop is CASSEGQSPYGYTF. Written as DNA, the CDR3 is TGTGCCAGCAGTGAGGGACAGTCACCCTATGGCTACACCTTC. The full variable domain, rest sourced from reference TRBV7-9 and TRBJ1-2, is DTGVSQNPRHKITKRGQNVTFRCDPISEHNRLYWYRQTLGQGPEFLTYFQNEAQLEKSRLLSDRFSAERPKGSFSTLEIQRTEQGDSAMYLCASSEGQSPYGYTFGSGTRLTVV.

The chain carries TRBV9 and TRBJ2-1, with D perhaps TRBD2 (5 bases). V was trimmed by 1 base and J by 9 bases, leaving 11 bases between them. The germline V gene encodes CDR1 SGDLS and CDR2 YYNGEE. The CDR3 extends over 13 amino acids. CDR3: CASSVTVAGEQFF. DNA for the CDR3: TGTGCCAGCAGCGTAACGGTCGCGGGTGAGCAGTTCTTC. The full variable domain, rest sourced from reference TRBV9 and TRBJ2-1, is DSGVTQTPKHLITATGQRVTLRCSPRSGDLSVYWYQQSLDQGLQFLIQYYNGEERAKGNILERFSAQQFPDLHSELNLSSLELGDSALYFCASSVTVAGEQFFGPGTRLTVL.

The chain has TRBV29-1 and TRBJ2-1; TRBD1 matches 9 bases. The V segment lost 6 bases and the J segment 9 bases; nucleotides outside the gene matches: 12. The CDR3 is made up of 14 amino acids. Germline values: CDR1 SQVTM, CDR2 ANQGSEA. The CDR3 loop is CSVRGQGDGSEQFF. CDR3 nucleotides: TGCAGCGTCCGGGGACAGGGAGATGGATCTGAGCAGTTCTTC.

The J gene is TRBJ2-7, the V gene TRBV9; D perhaps matches TRBD1 (8 bases). The germline V gene has CDR1 SGDLS and CDR2 YYNGEE. Trimming removed 0 bases at V and 0 bases at J, with 13 bases between. This CDR3 is 16 amino acids long. DNA for the CDR3: TGTGCCAGCAGCGTAGAGGGGGGGACAGGCTCCTACGAGCAGTACTTC. It translates to CASSVEGGTGSYEQYF.

This chain joins TRBV27 and TRBJ1-2, with D tentatively TRBD1 (5 bases). Between the trimmed V and J ends, which lost 5 bases and 7 bases, there was a span of 20 bases. CDR3 length equals 15 residues. Germline V gene data show CDR1 as MNHEY and CDR2 as SMNVEV (reference sequence). The CDR3 spells CASSNTDSFRSGYTF. The CDR3 bases are TGTGCCAGCAGTAACACAGACAGTTTCAGAAGTGGCTACACCTTC.

The chain employs TRBV14 and TRBJ1-4; TRBD1 aligns across 8 bases. V lost 3 bases to trimming and J lost 5 bases; unmatched junction nucleotides: 8. The CDR3 loop spans 16 amino acids. The germline CDR1 and CDR2 sequences are SGHDN and FVKESK. The CDR3 region has the DNA TGTGCCAGCAGCCACGGGACAGGCTACTGGAATGAAAAACTGTTTTTT. This translates into CASSHGTGYWNEKLFF.

The rearrangement joins TRBV6-1 to TRBJ1-5; 7 nucleotides agree with TRBD1. V lost 4 bases, J lost 5 bases, and 8 bases stayed unmatched. Germline V gives CDR1 MNHNS, CDR2 SASEGT. This CDR3 has 15 amino acids. CDR3 region: CASSAPTGLHQPQHF. The CDR3 DNA reads as TGTGCCAGCAGTGCGCCGACAGGGCTCCATCAGCCCCAGCATTTT.

The chain joins TRBV5-1 to TRBJ2-6, with a possible D match to TRBD1 (5 bases). V was clipped by 0 bases and J by 1 base, with 11 bases between them. Per germline, CDR1 SGHRS and CDR2 YFSETQ. CDR3 length: 17 residues. CDR3 region: CASSLVGVRSGANVLTF. For the CDR3, the DNA is TGCGCCAGCAGCTTGGTAGGGGTGCGGTCTGGGGCCAACGTCCTGACTTTC.

The genes are TRBV4-2 and TRBJ2-3; D may be TRBD2 (6 bases). This CDR3 is built from 15 residues. V gave up 2 bases and J gave up 2 bases, with 11 bases separating them. Germline V lookup: CDR1 LGHNA, CDR2 YNFKEQ. The CDR3 spells CASSQRDSHTDTQYF. CDR3 sequence (DNA): TGTGCCAGCAGCCAACGGGACTCCCACACAGATACGCAGTATTTT.

The chain recombines TRBV29-1 with TRBJ2-7; 8 positions agree with TRBD1. The CDR3 contains 13 residues. Germline CDR1 and CDR2: SQVTM and ANQGSEA. The trim removed 6 bases at V and 2 bases at J, leaving 6 bases unmatched. For the CDR3, the DNA is TGCAGCGTCTACCTACAGGGGGCCTACGAGCAGTACTTC. Amino acids: CSVYLQGAYEQYF.

The chain carries TRBV7-8 and TRBJ2-7; 12 nucleotides match TRBD2. Germline CDR1 reads SGHVS; CDR2 reads FQNEAQ. The CDR3 runs 15 residues. Trimming at V came to 5 bases and at J to 5 bases, leaving 7 bases not matched to a gene. For the CDR3, the DNA is TGTGCCAGCAGCCCCCGGACTAGCGGGAACCACGAGCAGTACTTC. Protein: CASSPRTSGNHEQYF.

The chain employs TRBV7-3 and TRBJ2-7; 14 nucleotides match TRBD2. The J segment lost 5 bases and the V segment lost 5 bases, leaving 14 bases of the junction unmatched. The CDR3 covers 18 residues. From germline, CDR1 is SGHTA and CDR2 FQGTGA. The CDR3 reads CASSSRPGLAGVENEQYF. Here the CDR3 DNA reads TGTGCCAGCAGCAGCCGACCGGGACTAGCGGGAGTAGAGAACGAGCAGTACTTC.

For the CDR3, the DNA is TGTGCCAGCAGCGAGGATCGACCCTCTGGAAACACCATATATTTT. Translating gives CASSEDRPSGNTIYF. This chain uses TRBV13 with TRBJ1-3; D unclear. CDR1 is PRHDT, CDR2 FYEKMQ, per germline (reference sequence). The CDR3 sequence is 15 residues long. V lost 5 bases and J 0 bases, leaving 11 bases between the germline ends.

V is TRBV2 and J is TRBJ2-7, with TRBD2 identical over 7 bases. Germline CDR1 and CDR2: SNHLY and FYNNEI. CDR3 length: 15 residues. V lost 2 bases and J lost 6; bases outside the gene matches: 10. CDR3 amino acids: CASSEPGLDSSEQYF. Here the CDR3 DNA reads TGTGCCAGCAGTGAACCTGGACTAGATTCAAGCGAGCAGTACTTC.

As concerns this clone: Germline is not matched at one junction end, which may reflect a read error. V usage is TRBV7-7 and J usage is TRBJ1-1; no definite D call. There are 13 residues in the CDR3. The germline gives CDR1 SSHAT, CDR2 FNYEAQ (reference sequence). CDR3 amino acids: CASSPDWNTEAFF. DNA for the CDR3: TGTGCTAGCAGCCCGGACTGGAACACTGAAGCTTTCTTT.

About this clone itself: Its ends do not fully match the called genes, so a read error is possible. J is TRBJ1-1 and V is TRBV11-3; 9 positions match TRBD1. This CDR3 has 17 amino acids. Germline V lookup: CDR1 SGHNT, CDR2 YENEEA. CDR3 protein: CASRLGTGRRGDTEAFF. The CDR3 DNA follows: TGTGCCAGCAGGTTAGGGACAGGGCGGCGTGGAGACACTGAAGCTTTCTTT. Combining the CDR3 with reference TRBV11-3 and TRBJ1-1 gives the whole variable domain EAGVVQSPRYKIIEKKQPVAFWCNPISGHNTLYWYLQNLGQGPELLIRYENEEAVDDSQLPKDRFSAERLKGVDSTLKIQPAELGDSAVYLCASRLGTGRRGDTEAFFGQGTRLTVV.

The chain recombines TRBV7-3 with TRBJ1-1; D may be TRBD1 (6 bases). The V end lost 5 bases, the J end lost 1 base, and 26 bases lay between the germline ends. Germline-derived CDR1 and CDR2 are SGHTA and FQGTGA. This CDR3 spans 19 amino acids. CDR3 bases: TGTGCCAGCAGCCTCATCCCATTCTTACCCCGGACAGCGAACACTGAAGCTTTCTTT. Translation gives CASSLIPFLPRTANTEAFF.

The chain employs TRBV6-1 and TRBJ2-7, with TRBD1 as a possible D gene (5 bases). There are 13 residues in the CDR3. Germline V CDR1 and CDR2: MNHNS, SASEGT. V dropped 10 bases and J dropped 0 bases, with 13 bases sitting between them. The CDR3 loop is CATLGQNSYEQYF. DNA for the CDR3: TGTGCCACCCTGGGGCAGAACTCCTACGAGCAGTACTTC.

The chain couples TRBV2 to TRBJ2-7, with 14 bases lining up with TRBD2. Germline CDR1 and CDR2: SNHLY and FYNNEI. V lost 4 bases and J lost 6; bases outside the gene matches: 5. The CDR3 has 15 residues. The CDR3 reads CASSGGLAGAGEQYF. For the CDR3, the DNA is TGTGCCAGCAGTGGGGGACTAGCGGGAGCAGGCGAGCAGTACTTC.

The chain has TRBV27 and TRBJ2-4; TRBD1 matches 7 bases. This CDR3 is built from 19 residues. Per germline, CDR1 MNHEY and CDR2 SMNVEV (reference sequence). V lost 6 bases to trimming and J lost 2 bases; unmatched junction nucleotides: 19. This CDR3 reads CASRRADPTLGGSKNIQYF. CDR3 nucleotide sequence: TGTGCCAGCAGACGAGCAGACCCGACCTTAGGGGGCTCCAAAAACATTCAGTACTTC.